This T cell receptor beta chain is drawn from a study of blood T cell repertoires in COVID-19. Looking at the study overall: Acute and convalescent COVID-19 samples came from the United States, Italy and Spain. The analysed material was cDNA or gDNA that came from T cells, B-cell-depleted T cells, or PBMCs.

Sequenced by immunoSEQ multiplex PCR; TCRdb stores in-frame clones only, minus some. Of around 270,000 clones listed, roughly 90% are singletons. V was pared by 3 bases and J by 5 bases, with 2 bases of the junction left unmatched. The CDR3 is 13 amino acids. Germline V gene sequence: CDR1 SGHTA, CDR2 FQGNSA. The clonotype originates from a man aged 25-40 years with acute or convalescent COVID-19. The V and J genes are TRBV7-2 and TRBJ2-3; 7 bases align to TRBD2. Sequenced input: peripheral blood. The CDR3 protein is CASSLRERDTQYF. The CDR3 DNA sequence: TGTGCCAGCAGCTTGCGGGAGAGAGATACGCAGTATTTT.